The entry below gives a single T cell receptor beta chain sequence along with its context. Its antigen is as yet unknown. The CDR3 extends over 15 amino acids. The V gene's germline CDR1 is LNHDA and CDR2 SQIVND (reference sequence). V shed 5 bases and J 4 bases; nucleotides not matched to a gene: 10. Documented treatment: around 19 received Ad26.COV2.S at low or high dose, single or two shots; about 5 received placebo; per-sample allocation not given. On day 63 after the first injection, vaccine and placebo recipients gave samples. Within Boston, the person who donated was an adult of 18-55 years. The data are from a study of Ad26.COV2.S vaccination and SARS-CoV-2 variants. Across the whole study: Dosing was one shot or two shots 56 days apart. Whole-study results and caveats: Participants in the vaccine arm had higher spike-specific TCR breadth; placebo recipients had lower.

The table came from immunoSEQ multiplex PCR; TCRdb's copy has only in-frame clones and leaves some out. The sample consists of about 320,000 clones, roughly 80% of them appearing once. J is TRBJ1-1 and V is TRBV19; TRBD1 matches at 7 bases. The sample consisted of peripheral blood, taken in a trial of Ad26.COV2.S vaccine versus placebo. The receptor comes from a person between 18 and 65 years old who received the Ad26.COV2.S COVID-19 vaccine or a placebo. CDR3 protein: CASSSASAGGTEAFF. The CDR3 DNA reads TGTGCCAGTAGTTCAGCTTCTGCAGGGGGCACTGAAGCTTTCTTT.